These T cell receptor beta chains were read from a single sample in a study of human T cells and chemical hapten exposure. TCRdb fed the RACE reads into MiXCR, producing one record per CDR3 protein. The sample yields more than 90,000 distinct CDR3 sequences, approximately 10% seen once. The material sequenced was whole blood, taken in connection with sensitization to the hapten diphenylcyclopropenone (DPC). These receptors were collected from a woman aged 35 to 49 with alopecia areata. Some clones in this sample may be carry-over from other donors' samples. Both conserved end residues are part of each CDR3. A D gene is named only where the DNA matches it firmly. Only some rows state a clone size, as once, few, many or a class for expanded clones.

clone_size d_call j_call v_call cdr3_aa cdr3_nt
few . TRBJ1-5 TRBV18 CASSPESNQPQHF TGTGCCAGCTCACCAGAGAGCAATCAGCCCCAGCATTTT
few . TRBJ2-1 TRBV7-9 CASSPERSFF TGTGCCAGCAGCCCAGAGAGGAGTTTCTTC
. . TRBJ1-2 TRBV29-1 CSVQGTNYGYTF TGCAGCGTCCAGGGAACTAACTATGGCTACACCTTC
many . TRBJ1-2 TRBV3-1 CASSQAGPYGYTF TGTGCCAGCAGCCAAGCGGGCCCTTATGGCTACACCTTC
many TRBD1 TRBJ2-7 TRBV19 CASSSTGFEQYF TGTGCCAGTAGTTCGACAGGGTTCGAGCAGTACTTC
many . TRBJ2-2 TRBV27 CASSWGRTANTGELFF TGTGCCAGCAGTTGGGGCCGGACGGCGAACACCGGGGAGCTGTTTTTT
. TRBD1 TRBJ2-6 TRBV5-1 CASSSGTGAGANVLTF TGCGCCAGCAGCTCCGGGACAGGGGCTGGGGCCAACGTCCTGACTTTC
few TRBD2 TRBJ2-7 TRBV4-3 CASSQDALAEGTYEQYF TGCGCCAGCAGCCAAGATGCACTAGCGGAGGGAACCTACGAGCAGTACTTC
. . TRBJ2-1 TRBV6-6 CASSYSDYDPYNEQFF TGTGCCAGCAGTTATTCTGACTACGATCCCTACAATGAGCAGTTCTTC
. . TRBJ1-1 TRBV28 CASNSRWEAFF TGTGCCAGCAATAGTCGCTGGGAAGCTTTCTTT
. TRBD2 TRBJ2-7 TRBV6-2/TRBV6-3 CASTKREGSYEQYF TGTGCCAGCACTAAGAGGGAGGGCAGCTACGAGCAGTACTTC
. . TRBJ2-7 TRBV9 CARCEQCGYGQYF TGTGCCCGCTGCGAGCAGTGTGGGTATGGGCAGTACTTC
few . TRBJ2-1 TRBV7-9 CASREEDRNEQFF TGTGCCAGCAGGGAAGAAGATAGAAATGAGCAGTTCTTC
many TRBD2 TRBJ2-1 TRBV5-6 CASSLAGAGGEQFF TGTGCCAGCAGCCTAGCGGGGGCCGGGGGTGAGCAGTTCTTC
many TRBD2 TRBJ2-1 TRBV24-1 CATSDLAGDYNEQFF TGTGCCACCAGTGATTTGGCGGGAGACTACAATGAGCAGTTCTTC
few . TRBJ2-5 TRBV3-1 CASSHLLRVDQETQYF TGTGCCAGCAGCCACCTCCTCAGGGTCGACCAAGAGACCCAGTACTTC
many . TRBJ2-1 TRBV6-1 CASKRGKAGGNEQFF TGTGCCAGCAAGAGGGGTAAGGCAGGCGGCAATGAGCAGTTCTTC
. . TRBJ1-1 TRBV6-2/TRBV6-3 CASSRTGGAEAFF TGTGCCAGCAGTAGGACCGGTGGCGCTGAAGCTTTCTTT
. . TRBJ2-7 TRBV7-2 CASSLRGYYEQYF TGTGCCAGCAGCTTAAGGGGGTACTACGAGCAGTACTTC
. TRBD2 TRBJ2-7 TRBV9 CASSVEGRGTYEQYF TGTGCCAGCAGCGTAGAGGGGCGGGGGACCTACGAGCAGTACTTC
many . TRBJ2-5 TRBV9 CASSERQFQETQYF TGTGCCAGCAGCGAGCGACAGTTCCAAGAGACCCAGTACTTC
few . TRBJ2-4 TRBV28 CASRAAGWYF TGTGCCAGCAGGGCCGCGGGGTGGTACTTC
. TRBD2 TRBJ2-1 TRBV11-2 CASSQLAGGSFSYNEQFF TGTGCCAGCAGCCAACTAGCGGGGGGTTCGTTCTCCTACAATGAGCAGTTCTTC
. . TRBJ1-2 TRBV7-2 CASSLSGDYGYTF TGTGCCAGCAGCTTATCTGGCGACTATGGCTACACCTTC
. . TRBJ1-2 TRBV12-2 CASRLAKGALANYGYTF TGTGCAAGTCGCTTAGCGAAGGGGGCCCTAGCTAACTATGGCTACACCTTC
many . TRBJ2-3 TRBV11-2 CASSLGSQRFTDTQYF TGTGCCAGCAGCCTCGGCAGCCAGCGGTTCACAGATACGCAGTATTTT
. . TRBJ2-3 TRBV20-1 CSARDHMGPKSTDTQYF TGCAGTGCTAGAGACCACATGGGACCAAAAAGCACAGATACGCAGTATTTT
many TRBD1 TRBJ1-1 TRBV7-2 CASSLGWDRGNTEAFF TGTGCCAGCAGCTTAGGGTGGGACAGGGGGAACACTGAAGCTTTCTTT
many TRBD1 TRBJ2-1 TRBV6-2/TRBV6-3 CASRGTGGIPTQFF TGTGCCAGCAGGGGGACAGGGGGCATCCCCACTCAGTTCTTC
many . TRBJ2-5 TRBV5-4 CASSFDAVYETQYF TGTGCCAGCAGCTTCGACGCGGTCTACGAGACCCAGTACTTC
few . TRBJ2-2 TRBV2 CASRRAGTNTGELFF TGTGCCAGCAGGAGGGCGGGTACGAACACCGGGGAGCTGTTTTTT
. . TRBJ2-3 TRBV9 CASSVGRHGTDTQYF TGTGCCAGCAGCGTGGGGCGGCATGGCACAGATACGCAGTATTTT
. TRBD1 TRBJ2-7 TRBV30 CAWSRTGASYEQYF TGTGCCTGGAGTCGGACAGGAGCCTCCTACGAGCAGTACTTC
few . TRBJ1-1 TRBV29-1 CSGEGRMNTEAFF TGCAGCGGGGAGGGAAGGATGAACACTGAAGCTTTCTTT
many TRBD1 TRBJ1-3 TRBV3-1 CASSQVPSSTGLAGNTIYF TGTGCCAGCAGCCAAGTCCCGAGCTCGACAGGGTTGGCTGGAAACACCATATATTTT
many . TRBJ1-6 TRBV7-9 CASSGGTQSSYNSPLHF TGTGCCAGCAGCGGGGGGACCCAGAGCTCCTATAATTCACCCCTCCACTTT
few TRBD1 TRBJ1-4 TRBV28 CASREQSGQGSEKLFF TGTGCCAGCAGAGAGCAATCGGGACAGGGGAGTGAAAAACTGTTTTTT
. . TRBJ1-6 TRBV6-5 CASQGGSSPLHF TGTGCCAGCCAAGGAGGCTCTTCACCCCTCCACTTT
. . TRBJ2-3 TRBV11-2 CASSLDLAVSTDTQYF TGTGCCAGCAGCTTAGATTTGGCAGTAAGCACAGATACGCAGTATTTT
few . TRBJ2-7 TRBV4-2 CASSQTRGTETYEQYF TGTGCCAGCAGCCAAACGCGGGGGACAGAGACCTACGAGCAGTACTTC
many TRBD1 TRBJ2-2 TRBV6-2/TRBV6-3 CASSSLGQGTGELFF TGTGCCAGCAGTTCTTTGGGACAGGGCACCGGGGAGCTGTTTTTT
. TRBD2 TRBJ2-7 TRBV28 CASSQIAGTYEQYF TGTGCCAGCAGCCAGATAGCGGGCACCTACGAGCAGTACTTC
many . TRBJ2-7 TRBV30 CAWSVSSGIQYF TGTGCCTGGAGTGTCAGTAGCGGCATCCAGTACTTC
few . TRBJ1-1 TRBV2 CASFSRTTEAFF TGTGCCAGCTTCAGTCGAACAACTGAAGCTTTCTTT
many . TRBJ1-2 TRBV7-8 CASSLVAGKANYGYTF TGTGCCAGCAGCTTAGTGGCAGGGAAAGCTAACTATGGCTACACCTTC
few TRBD2 TRBJ2-3 TRBV29-1 CSIRSGRSTDTQYF TGCAGCATAAGAAGCGGGAGGTCGACAGATACGCAGTATTTT
many . TRBJ1-3 TRBV12-3/TRBV12-4 CASTMGGSGNTIYF TGTGCCAGCACCATGGGGGGCTCTGGAAACACCATATATTTT
few . TRBJ2-3 TRBV4-3 CASSQDAGPNTQYF TGCGCCAGCAGCCAAGACGCAGGGCCGAATACGCAGTATTTT
few TRBD2 TRBJ2-5 TRBV27 CASSFLSGGAKTQYF TGTGCCAGCAGTTTTCTTAGCGGGGGGGCTAAGACCCAGTACTTC
many TRBD1 TRBJ1-2 TRBV6-5 CAVRRGVDGYTF TGTGCCGTCCGCAGGGGGGTAGATGGCTACACCTTC
few TRBD1 TRBJ1-2 TRBV9 CASSVTGGNYGYTF TGTGCCAGCAGCGTCACAGGGGGAAACTATGGCTACACCTTC
few TRBD2 TRBJ2-3 TRBV19 CASTGRASGRSDTQYF TGTGCCAGTACGGGGAGGGCTAGTGGTCGATCAGATACGCAGTATTTT
many . TRBJ1-1 TRBV7-9 CASSLGRAENTEAFF TGTGCCAGCAGCTTAGGCAGGGCAGAGAACACTGAAGCTTTCTTT
many . TRBJ2-3 TRBV19 CASSLGGASTDTQYF TGTGCCAGTAGTCTCGGGGGCGCCAGCACAGATACGCAGTATTTT
few . TRBJ2-7 TRBV2 CASSGMVGYEQYF TGTGCCAGCAGTGGAATGGTAGGCTACGAGCAGTACTTC
many TRBD2 TRBJ2-5 TRBV9 CASSGGLAEETQYF TGTGCCAGCAGCGGGGGACTAGCCGAAGAGACCCAGTACTTC
. . TRBJ2-1 TRBV27 CASSWAGSEQFF TGTGCCAGCAGTTGGGCCGGTAGTGAGCAGTTCTTC